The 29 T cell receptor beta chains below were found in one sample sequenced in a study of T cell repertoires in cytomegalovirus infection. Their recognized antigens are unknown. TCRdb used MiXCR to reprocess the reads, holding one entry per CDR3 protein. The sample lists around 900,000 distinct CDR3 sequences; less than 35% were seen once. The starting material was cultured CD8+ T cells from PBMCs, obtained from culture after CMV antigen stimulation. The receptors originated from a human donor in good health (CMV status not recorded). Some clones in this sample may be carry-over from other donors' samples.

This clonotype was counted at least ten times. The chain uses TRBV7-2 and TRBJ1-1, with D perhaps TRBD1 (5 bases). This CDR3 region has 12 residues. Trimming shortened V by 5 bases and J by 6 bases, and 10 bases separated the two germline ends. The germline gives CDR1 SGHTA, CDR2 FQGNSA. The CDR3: CASSRGGSEAFF. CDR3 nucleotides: TGTGCCAGCAGCCGTGGGGGGTCTGAAGCTTTCTTT. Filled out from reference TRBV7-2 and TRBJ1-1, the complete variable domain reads GAGVSQSPSNKVTEKGKDVELRCDPISGHTALYWYRQSLGQGLEFLIYFQGNSAPDKSGLPSDRFSAERTGGSVSTLTIQRTQQEDSAVYLCASSRGGSEAFFGQGTRLTVV.

CDR3 sequence reads: CASSQEQRSSYNEQFF. The CDR3 DNA is TGCGCCAGCAGCCAAGAACAGCGTAGCTCCTACAATGAGCAGTTCTTC. The chain joins TRBV4-1 to TRBJ2-1; no clear D gene. Germline values: CDR1 MGHRA, CDR2 YSYEKL. This CDR3 spans 16 amino acids. The V and J ends lost 0 bases and 0 bases respectively, with 9 bases between them.

Here the CDR3 reads CASSVGVSGGASGANVLTF. CDR3 nucleotide sequence: TGTGCCAGCAGCGTAGGGGTTAGCGGGGGGGCCTCTGGGGCCAACGTCCTGACTTTC. The chain is built from TRBV9 and TRBJ2-6; 11 nucleotides match TRBD2. J lost 0 bases, V lost 0 bases, and 5 bases had no gene match. CDR3 length: 19 residues. The germline gives CDR1 SGDLS, CDR2 YYNGEE.

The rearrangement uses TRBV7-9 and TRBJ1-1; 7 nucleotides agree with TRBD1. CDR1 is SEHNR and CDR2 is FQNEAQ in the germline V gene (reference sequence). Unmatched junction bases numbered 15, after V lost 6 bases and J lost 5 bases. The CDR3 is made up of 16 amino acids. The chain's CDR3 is CASRPAHRGGGTEAFF. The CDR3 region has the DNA TGTGCCAGCAGGCCCGCCCACAGGGGTGGTGGGACTGAAGCTTTCTTT.

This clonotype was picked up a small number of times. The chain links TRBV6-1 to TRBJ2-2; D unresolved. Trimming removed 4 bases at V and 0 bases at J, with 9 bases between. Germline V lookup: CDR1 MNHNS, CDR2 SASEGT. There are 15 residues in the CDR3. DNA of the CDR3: TGTGCCAGCAGTGGGGAAAACGCGAACACCGGGGAGCTGTTTTTT. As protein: CASSGENANTGELFF.

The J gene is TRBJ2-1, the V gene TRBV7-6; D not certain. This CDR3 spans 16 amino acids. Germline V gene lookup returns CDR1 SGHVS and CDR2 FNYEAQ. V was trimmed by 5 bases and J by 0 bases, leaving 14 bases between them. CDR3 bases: TGTGCCAGCAGCCCCCTTTCATCCAACTCCTACAATGAGCAGTTCTTC. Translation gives CASSPLSSNSYNEQFF.

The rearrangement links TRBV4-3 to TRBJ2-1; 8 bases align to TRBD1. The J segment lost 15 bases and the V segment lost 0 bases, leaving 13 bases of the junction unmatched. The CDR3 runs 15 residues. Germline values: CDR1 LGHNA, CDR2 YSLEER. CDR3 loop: CASSQDDRGPTLPFF. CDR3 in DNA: TGCGCCAGCAGCCAAGATGACAGGGGCCCAACTCTCCCGTTCTTC.

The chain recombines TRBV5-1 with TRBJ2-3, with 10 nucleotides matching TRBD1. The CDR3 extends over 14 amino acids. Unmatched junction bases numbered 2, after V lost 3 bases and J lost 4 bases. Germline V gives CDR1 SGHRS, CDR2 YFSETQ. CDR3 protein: CASSWGQGSDTQYF. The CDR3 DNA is TGCGCCAGCAGCTGGGGACAGGGGTCAGATACGCAGTATTTT.

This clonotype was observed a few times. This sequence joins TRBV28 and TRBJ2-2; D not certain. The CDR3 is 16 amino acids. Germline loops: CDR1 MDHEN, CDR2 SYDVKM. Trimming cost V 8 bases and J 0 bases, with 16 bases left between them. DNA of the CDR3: TGTGCCAGCGAGAGCCTGACAAGCCCGAACACCGGGGAGCTGTTTTTT. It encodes CASESLTSPNTGELFF.

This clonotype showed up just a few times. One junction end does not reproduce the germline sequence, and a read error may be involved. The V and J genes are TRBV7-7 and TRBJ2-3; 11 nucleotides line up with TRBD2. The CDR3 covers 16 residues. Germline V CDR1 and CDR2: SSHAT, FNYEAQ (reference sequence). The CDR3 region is CASSRKTSGAADTQYF. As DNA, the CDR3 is TGTGCTAGCAGCCGAAAGACTAGCGGGGCGGCAGATACGCAGTATTTT.

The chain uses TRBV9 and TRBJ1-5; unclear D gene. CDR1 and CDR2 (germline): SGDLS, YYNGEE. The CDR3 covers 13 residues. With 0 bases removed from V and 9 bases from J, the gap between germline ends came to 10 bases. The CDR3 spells CASSVGPSGPQHF. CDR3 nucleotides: TGTGCCAGCAGCGTAGGGCCTAGTGGGCCCCAGCATTTT.

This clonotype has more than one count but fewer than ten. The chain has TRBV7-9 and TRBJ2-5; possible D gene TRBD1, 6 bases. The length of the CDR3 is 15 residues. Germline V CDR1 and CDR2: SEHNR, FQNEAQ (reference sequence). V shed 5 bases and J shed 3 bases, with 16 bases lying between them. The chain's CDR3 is CASSQGADSKETQYF. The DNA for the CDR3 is TGTGCCAGCAGCCAAGGCGCGGACAGCAAAGAGACCCAGTACTTC.

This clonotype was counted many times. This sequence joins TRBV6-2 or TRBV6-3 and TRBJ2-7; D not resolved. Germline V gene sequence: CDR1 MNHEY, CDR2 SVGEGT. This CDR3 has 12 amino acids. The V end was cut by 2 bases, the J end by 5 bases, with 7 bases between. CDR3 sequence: CASSYPPNEQYV. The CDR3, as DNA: TGTGCCAGCAGTTACCCCCCGAACGAGCAGTACGTC.

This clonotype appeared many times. The CDR3 bases are TGTGCCAGCAGCTTAGATTCCACAGTCGGTCAGGGGGACTATGGCTACACCTTC. It translates to CASSLDSTVGQGDYGYTF. The V call is TRBV7-6, the J call TRBJ1-2, with TRBD1 matching 7 bases. V lost 1 base, J lost 3 bases, and 14 bases stayed unmatched. The CDR3 consists of 18 residues. Germline-derived CDR1 and CDR2 are SGHVS and FNYEAQ. The full variable domain, rest sourced from reference TRBV7-6 and TRBJ1-2, is GAGVSQSPRYKVTKRGQDVALRCDPISGHVSLYWYRQALGQGPEFLTYFNYEAQQDKSGLPNDRFSAERPEGSISTLTIQRTEQRDSAMYRCASSLDSTVGQGDYGYTFGSGTRLTVV.

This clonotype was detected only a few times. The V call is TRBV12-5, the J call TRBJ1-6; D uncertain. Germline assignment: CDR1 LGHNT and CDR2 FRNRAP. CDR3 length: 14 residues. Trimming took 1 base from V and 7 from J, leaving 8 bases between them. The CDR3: CASGLGTENSPLHF. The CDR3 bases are TGTGCTAGTGGTTTGGGTACGGAGAATTCACCCCTCCACTTT.

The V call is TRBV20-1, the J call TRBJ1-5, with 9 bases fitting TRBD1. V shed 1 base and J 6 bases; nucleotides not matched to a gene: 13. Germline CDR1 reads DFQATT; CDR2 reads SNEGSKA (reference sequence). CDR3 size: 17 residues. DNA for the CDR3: TGCAGTGCTAGAGTAAGGTCCCGGGACAGGGTTCGTCAGCCCCAGCATTTT. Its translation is CSARVRSRDRVRQPQHF.

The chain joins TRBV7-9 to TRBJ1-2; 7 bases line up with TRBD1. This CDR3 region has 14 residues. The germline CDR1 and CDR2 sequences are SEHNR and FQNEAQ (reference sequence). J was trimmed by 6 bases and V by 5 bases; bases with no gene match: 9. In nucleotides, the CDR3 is TGTGCCAGCAGCGCCAGACAGGGCGGCAATGGCTACACCTTC. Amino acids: CASSARQGGNGYTF.

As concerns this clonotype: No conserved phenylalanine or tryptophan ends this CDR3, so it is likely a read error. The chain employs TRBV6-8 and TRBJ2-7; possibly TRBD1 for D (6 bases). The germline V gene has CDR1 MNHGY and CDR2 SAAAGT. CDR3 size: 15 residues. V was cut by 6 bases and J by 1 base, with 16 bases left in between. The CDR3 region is CASSFGQFLSYEQYY. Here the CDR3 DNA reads TGTGCCAGCAGCTTCGGACAGTTCCTATCCTACGAGCAGTACTAC.

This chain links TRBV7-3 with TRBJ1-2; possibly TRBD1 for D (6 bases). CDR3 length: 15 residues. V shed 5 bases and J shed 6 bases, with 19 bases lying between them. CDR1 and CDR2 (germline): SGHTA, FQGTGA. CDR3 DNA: TGTGCCAGCAGCCCCCTGGGGCAGGGGATGGATGGCTACACCTTC. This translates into CASSPLGQGMDGYTF.

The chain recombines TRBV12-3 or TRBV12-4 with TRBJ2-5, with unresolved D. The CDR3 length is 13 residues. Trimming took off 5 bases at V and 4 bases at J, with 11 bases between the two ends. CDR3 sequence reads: CASSVDGAETQYF. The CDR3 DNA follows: TGTGCCAGCAGTGTGGACGGCGCAGAGACCCAGTACTTC.

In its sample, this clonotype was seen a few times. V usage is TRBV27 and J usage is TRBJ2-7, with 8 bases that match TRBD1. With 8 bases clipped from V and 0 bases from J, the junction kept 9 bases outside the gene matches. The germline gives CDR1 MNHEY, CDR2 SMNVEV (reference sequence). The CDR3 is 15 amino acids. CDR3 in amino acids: CASLRRTGNSYEQYF. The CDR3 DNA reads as TGTGCCAGCTTGAGACGGACAGGGAACTCCTACGAGCAGTACTTC.

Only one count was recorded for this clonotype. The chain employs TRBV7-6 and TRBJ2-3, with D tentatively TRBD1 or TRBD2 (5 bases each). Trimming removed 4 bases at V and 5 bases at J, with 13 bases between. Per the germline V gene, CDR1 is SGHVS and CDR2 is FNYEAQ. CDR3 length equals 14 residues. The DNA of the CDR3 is TGTGCCAGCAGCTCCCGGGACCGGATAGATACGCAGTATTTT. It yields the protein CASSSRDRIDTQYF.

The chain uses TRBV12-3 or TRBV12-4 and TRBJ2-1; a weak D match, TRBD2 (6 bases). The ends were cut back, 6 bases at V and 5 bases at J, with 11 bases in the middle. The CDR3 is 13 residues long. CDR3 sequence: CASSRSGDNEQFF. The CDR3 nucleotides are TGTGCCAGCAGCCGGTCGGGGGACAATGAGCAGTTCTTC.

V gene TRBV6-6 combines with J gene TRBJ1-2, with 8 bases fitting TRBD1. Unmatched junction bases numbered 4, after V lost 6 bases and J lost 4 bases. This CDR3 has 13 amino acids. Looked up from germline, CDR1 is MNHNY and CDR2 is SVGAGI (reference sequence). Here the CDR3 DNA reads TGTGCCAGCAGGGACAGGGCTCCCTATGGCTACACCTTC. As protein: CASRDRAPYGYTF.

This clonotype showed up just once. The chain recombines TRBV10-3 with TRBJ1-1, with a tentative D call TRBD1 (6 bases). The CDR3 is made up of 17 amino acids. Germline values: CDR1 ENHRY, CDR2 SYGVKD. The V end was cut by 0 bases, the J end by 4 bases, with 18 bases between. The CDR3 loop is CAISESLVGHWVTEAFF. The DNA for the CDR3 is TGTGCCATCAGTGAGTCTCTTGTGGGACATTGGGTCACTGAAGCTTTCTTT.

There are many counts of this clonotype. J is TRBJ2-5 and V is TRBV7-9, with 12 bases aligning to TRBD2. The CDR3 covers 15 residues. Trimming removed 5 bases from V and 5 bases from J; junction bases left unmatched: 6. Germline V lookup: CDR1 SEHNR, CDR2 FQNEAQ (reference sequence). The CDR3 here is CASSPRTSGAETQYF. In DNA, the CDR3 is TGTGCCAGCAGCCCAAGGACTAGCGGGGCGGAGACCCAGTACTTC.

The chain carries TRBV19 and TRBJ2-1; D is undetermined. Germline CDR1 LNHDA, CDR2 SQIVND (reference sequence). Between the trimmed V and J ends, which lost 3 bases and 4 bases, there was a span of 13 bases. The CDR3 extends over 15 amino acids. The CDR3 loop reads CASSILDGFYNEQFF. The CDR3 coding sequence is TGTGCCAGTAGTATCCTCGACGGATTTTACAATGAGCAGTTCTTC.

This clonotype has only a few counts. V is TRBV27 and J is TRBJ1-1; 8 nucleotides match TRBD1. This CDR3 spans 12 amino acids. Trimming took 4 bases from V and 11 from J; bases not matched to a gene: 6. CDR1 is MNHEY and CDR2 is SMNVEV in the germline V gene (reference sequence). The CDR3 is CASSSNRGGAFF. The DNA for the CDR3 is TGTGCCAGCAGTTCGAACAGGGGGGGCGCTTTCTTT.

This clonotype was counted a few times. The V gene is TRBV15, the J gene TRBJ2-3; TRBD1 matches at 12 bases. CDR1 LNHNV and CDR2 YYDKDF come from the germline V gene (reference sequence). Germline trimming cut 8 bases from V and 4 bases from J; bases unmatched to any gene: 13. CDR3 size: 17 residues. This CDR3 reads CATLDPLGTGGADTQYF. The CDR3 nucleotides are TGTGCCACCCTCGACCCCCTCGGGACAGGGGGCGCAGATACGCAGTATTTT. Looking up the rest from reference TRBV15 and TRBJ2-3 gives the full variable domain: DAMVIQNPRYQVTQFGKPVTLSCSQTLNHNVMYWYQQKSSQAPKLLFHYYDKDFNNEADTPDNFQSRRPNTSFCFLDIRSPGLGDTAMYLCATLDPLGTGGADTQYFGPGTRLTVL.